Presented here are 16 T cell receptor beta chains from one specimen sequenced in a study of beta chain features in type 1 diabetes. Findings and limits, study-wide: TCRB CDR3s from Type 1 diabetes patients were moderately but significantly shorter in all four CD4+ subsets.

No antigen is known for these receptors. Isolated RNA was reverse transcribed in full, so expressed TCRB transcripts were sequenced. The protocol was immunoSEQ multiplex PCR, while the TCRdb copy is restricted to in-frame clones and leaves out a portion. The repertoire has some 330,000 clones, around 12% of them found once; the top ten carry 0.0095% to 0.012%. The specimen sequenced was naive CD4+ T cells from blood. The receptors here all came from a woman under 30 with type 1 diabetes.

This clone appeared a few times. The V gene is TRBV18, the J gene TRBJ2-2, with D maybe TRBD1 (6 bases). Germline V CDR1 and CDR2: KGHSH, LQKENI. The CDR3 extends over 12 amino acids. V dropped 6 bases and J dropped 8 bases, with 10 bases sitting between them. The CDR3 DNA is TGTGCCAGCTCGGCCGGGACAGGGGAGCTGTTTTTT. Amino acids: CASSAGTGELFF.

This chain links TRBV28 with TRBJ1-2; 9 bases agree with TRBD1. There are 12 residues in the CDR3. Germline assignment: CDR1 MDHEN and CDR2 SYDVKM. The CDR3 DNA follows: TGTGCAACAGGGGGCGGTGGCTATGGCTACACCTTC. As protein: CATGGGGYGYTF.

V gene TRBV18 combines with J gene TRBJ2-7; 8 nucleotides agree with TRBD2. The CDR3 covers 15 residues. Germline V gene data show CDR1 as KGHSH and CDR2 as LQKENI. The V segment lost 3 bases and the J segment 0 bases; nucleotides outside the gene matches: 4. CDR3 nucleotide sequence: TGTGCCAGCTCACCCGGCAGCGGGAGCTCCTACGAGCAGTACTTC. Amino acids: CASSPGSGSSYEQYF.

In nucleotides, the CDR3 is TGCGCCAGCAGCCCAGGGTTTGCGAGGAGACTAGTGGAGCAGTTCTTC. It specifies CASSPGFARRLVEQFF. The V and J genes are TRBV4-1 and TRBJ2-1, with D tentatively TRBD2 (6 bases). Germline V gene data show CDR1 as MGHRA and CDR2 as YSYEKL. CDR3 length: 16 residues. V lost 4 bases and J lost 10, with 23 bases in between.

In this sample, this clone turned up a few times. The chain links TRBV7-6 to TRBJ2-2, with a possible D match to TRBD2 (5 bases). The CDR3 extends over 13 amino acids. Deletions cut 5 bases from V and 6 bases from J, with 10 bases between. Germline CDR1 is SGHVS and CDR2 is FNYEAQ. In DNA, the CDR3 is TGTGCCAGCAGCCCAAGAGGGCCCGGGGAGCTGTTTTTT. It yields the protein CASSPRGPGELFF.

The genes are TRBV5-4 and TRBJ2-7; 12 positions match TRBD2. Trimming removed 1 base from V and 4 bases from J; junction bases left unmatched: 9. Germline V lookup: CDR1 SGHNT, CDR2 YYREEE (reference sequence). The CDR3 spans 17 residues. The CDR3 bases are TGTGCCAGCAGCTTGACTAGCGGGAGGAACTACGGGTACGAGCAGTACTTC. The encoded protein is CASSLTSGRNYGYEQYF.

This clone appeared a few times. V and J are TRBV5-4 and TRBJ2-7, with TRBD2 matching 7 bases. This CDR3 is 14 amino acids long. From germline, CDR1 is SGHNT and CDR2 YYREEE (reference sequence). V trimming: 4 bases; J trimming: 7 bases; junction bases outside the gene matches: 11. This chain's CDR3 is CASSRRTGGKEQYF. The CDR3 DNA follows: TGTGCCAGCAGCAGACGGACGGGGGGAAAGGAGCAGTACTTC.

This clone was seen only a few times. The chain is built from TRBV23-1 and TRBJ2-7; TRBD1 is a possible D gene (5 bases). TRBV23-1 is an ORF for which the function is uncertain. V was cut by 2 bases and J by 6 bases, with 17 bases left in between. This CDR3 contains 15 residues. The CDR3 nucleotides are TGCGCCAGCAGTCAACGCGACAGCCCTTGCTCCGAGCAGTACTTC. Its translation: CASSQRDSPCSEQYF.

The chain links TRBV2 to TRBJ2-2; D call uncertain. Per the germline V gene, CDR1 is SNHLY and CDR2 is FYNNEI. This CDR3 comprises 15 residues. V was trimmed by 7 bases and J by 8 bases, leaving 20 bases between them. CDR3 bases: TGTGCCAGCATGCGGCTAGGTGATAGATCAGGGGAGCTGTTTTTT. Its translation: CASMRLGDRSGELFF. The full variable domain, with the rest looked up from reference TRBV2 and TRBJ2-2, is EPEVTQTPSHQVTQMGQEVILRCVPISNHLYFYWYRQILGQKVEFLVSFYNNEISEKSEIFDDQFSVERPDGSNFTLKIRSTKLEDSAMYFCASMRLGDRSGELFFGEGSRLTVL.

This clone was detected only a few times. This chain's CDR3 is CASSAGLGTQYF. The DNA for the CDR3 is TGTGCCAGCAGTGCGGGTTTGGGGACCCAGTACTTC. The chain combines TRBV5-4 with TRBJ2-5, with D tentatively TRBD2 (5 bases). Germline assignment: CDR1 SGHNT and CDR2 YYREEE (reference sequence). This CDR3 spans 12 amino acids. The germline V and J ends were trimmed by 5 bases and 7 bases, with 12 bases remaining between them. Drawing the rest from reference TRBV5-4 and TRBJ2-5, the complete variable domain is ETGVTQSPTHLIKTRGQQVTLRCSSQSGHNTVSWYQQALGQGPQFIFQYYREEENGRGNFPPRFSGLQFPNYSSELNVNALELDDSALYLCASSAGLGTQYFGPGTRLLVL.

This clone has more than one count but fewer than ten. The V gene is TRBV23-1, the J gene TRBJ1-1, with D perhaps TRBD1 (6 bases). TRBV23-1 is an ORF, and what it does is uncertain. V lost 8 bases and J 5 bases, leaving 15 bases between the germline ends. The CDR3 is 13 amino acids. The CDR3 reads CASGDRSRTEAFF. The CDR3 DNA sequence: TGCGCCAGCGGAGACAGGAGTAGGACTGAAGCTTTCTTT.

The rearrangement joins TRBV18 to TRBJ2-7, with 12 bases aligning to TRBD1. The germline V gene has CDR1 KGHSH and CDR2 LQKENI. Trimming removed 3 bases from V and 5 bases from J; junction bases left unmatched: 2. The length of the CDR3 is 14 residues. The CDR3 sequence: CASSPGTGGDEQYF. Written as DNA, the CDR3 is TGTGCCAGCTCACCCGGGACAGGGGGCGACGAGCAGTACTTC.

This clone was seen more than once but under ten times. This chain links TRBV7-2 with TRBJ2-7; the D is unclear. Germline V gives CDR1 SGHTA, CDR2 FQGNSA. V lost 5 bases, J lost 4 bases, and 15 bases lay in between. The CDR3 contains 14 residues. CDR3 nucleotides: TGTGCCAGCAGCCAAAGGCTTCTCGGGTACGAGCAGTACTTC. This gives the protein CASSQRLLGYEQYF.

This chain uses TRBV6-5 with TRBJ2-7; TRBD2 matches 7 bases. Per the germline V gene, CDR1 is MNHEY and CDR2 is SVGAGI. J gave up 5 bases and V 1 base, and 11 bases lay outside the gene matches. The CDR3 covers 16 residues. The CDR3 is CASSYFGGFGLNEQYF. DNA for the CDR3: TGTGCCAGCAGTTACTTCGGGGGGTTCGGATTAAACGAGCAGTACTTC.

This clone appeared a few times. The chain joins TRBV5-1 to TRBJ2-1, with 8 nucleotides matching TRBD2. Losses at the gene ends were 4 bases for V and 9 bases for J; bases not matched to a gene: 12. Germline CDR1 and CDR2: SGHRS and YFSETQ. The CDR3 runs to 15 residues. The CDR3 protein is CASSPRTNGGGEQFF. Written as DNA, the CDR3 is TGCGCCAGCAGCCCCCGGACCAACGGGGGGGGTGAGCAGTTCTTC.

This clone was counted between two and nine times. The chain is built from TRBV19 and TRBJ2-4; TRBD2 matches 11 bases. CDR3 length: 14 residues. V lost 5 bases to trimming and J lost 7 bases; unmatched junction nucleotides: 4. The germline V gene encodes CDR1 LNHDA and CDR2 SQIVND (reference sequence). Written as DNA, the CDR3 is TGTGCCAGTAGTGTGTTAGCGGGAGGGAACATTCAGTACTTC. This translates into CASSVLAGGNIQYF.